Below are 22 T cell receptor beta chains sequenced from a single sample in a study of STAT5B mutations in CD4+ large granular lymphocyte leukemia. Data came from immunoSEQ multiplex PCR; TCRdb stores just in-frame clones and leaves some out. There are about 34,000 clones in the sample; just under 75% occur only once, and about 1% lies in the top ten. Sequencing used CD4+ T cells from blood buffy coats. These TCRs come from a human donor in good health.

The chain couples TRBV18 to TRBJ2-7, with 10 positions matching TRBD2. The CDR3 totals 16 residues. Trimming took 3 bases from V and 2 from J; bases not matched to a gene: 7. Germline CDR1 and CDR2: KGHSH and LQKENI. The CDR3 region has the DNA TGTGCCAGCTCACCGCTGCCCGGGACTAGCGCCTACGAGCAGTACTTC. It codes for CASSPLPGTSAYEQYF.

V usage is TRBV6-1 and J usage is TRBJ1-1; D gene unclear. Germline values: CDR1 MNHNS, CDR2 SASEGT. V lost 0 bases and J 11 bases, leaving 10 bases between the germline ends. The CDR3 has 12 amino acids. The CDR3 nucleotides read TGTGCCAGCAGTGAAGCAGGGAATAAGGCTTTCTTT. This gives the protein CASSEAGNKAFF.

The chain uses TRBV6-5 and TRBJ2-3, with TRBD1 as a possible D gene (5 bases). This CDR3 is 16 amino acids long. Germline CDR1 reads MNHEY; CDR2 reads SVGAGI. V was pared by 4 bases and J by 3 bases, with 17 bases between. CDR3 residues: CASSLRGAFGTDTQYF. DNA for the CDR3: TGTGCCAGCAGTTTAAGGGGTGCTTTTGGGACAGATACGCAGTATTTT.

A single count supports this clone. The V and J genes are TRBV27 and TRBJ2-1, with 10 positions matching TRBD2. V gave up 2 bases and J gave up 2 bases; unmatched junction bases: 3. There are 16 residues in the CDR3. Per the germline V gene, CDR1 is MNHEY and CDR2 is SMNVEV (reference sequence). CDR3 region: CASSLRTSGAYNEQFF. Written as DNA, the CDR3 is TGTGCCAGCAGTTTACGGACTAGCGGTGCCTACAATGAGCAGTTCTTC.

This rearrangement joins TRBV4-1 to TRBJ2-3, with D uncertain. Germline loops: CDR1 MGHRA, CDR2 YSYEKL. The CDR3 runs 16 residues. Deletions cut 1 base from V and 0 bases from J, with 11 bases between. CDR3 sequence: CASSQVLDPSTDTQYF. The CDR3 region has the DNA TGCGCCAGCAGCCAAGTCCTAGACCCTAGCACAGATACGCAGTATTTT.

The CDR3 DNA follows: TGTGCCAGCAGCGGGCGAGACAGGGGGCGCGACGGCTACACCTTC. Encoded protein: CASSGRDRGRDGYTF. The rearrangement joins TRBV7-2 to TRBJ1-2, with TRBD1 matching 10 bases. The V gene's germline CDR1 is SGHTA and CDR2 FQGNSA. CDR3 length: 15 amino acids. With 5 bases clipped from V and 8 bases from J, the junction kept 11 bases outside the gene matches.

This clone was detected only a few times. The genes are TRBV6-5 and TRBJ1-4; 7 positions match TRBD1. The CDR3 is 15 amino acids. J lost 5 bases, V lost 0 bases, and 3 bases had no gene match. Germline CDR1 MNHEY, CDR2 SVGAGI. CDR3 nucleotides: TGTGCCAGCAGTTACTCCGGGACAGACAATGAAAAACTGTTTTTT. It translates to CASSYSGTDNEKLFF.

This chain uses TRBV19 with TRBJ2-7; D is ambiguous. The germline V gene encodes CDR1 LNHDA and CDR2 SQIVND (reference sequence). CDR3 length equals 11 residues. CDR3 nucleotides: TGTGCTACTGCGAGGAACTACGAGCAGTACGTC. Translated, it gives CATARNYEQYV.

The chain recombines TRBV2 with TRBJ1-2; 8 nucleotides agree with TRBD1. J was trimmed by 10 bases and V by 6 bases; bases with no gene match: 13. The CDR3 contains 14 residues. Germline assignment: CDR1 SNHLY and CDR2 FYNNEI. This CDR3 reads CASRGDRTGMNYTF. The CDR3, as DNA: TGTGCCAGCAGGGGAGATCGGACAGGGATGAACTACACCTTC.

The CDR3 DNA sequence: TGCGCCAGCAGCCAAGACCCCCGTAGCACAGATACGCAGTATTTT. This gives the protein CASSQDPRSTDTQYF. J is TRBJ2-3 and V is TRBV4-3; D unclear. Germline V gene lookup returns CDR1 LGHNA and CDR2 YSLEER. V lost 0 bases and J 0 bases, leaving 7 bases between the germline ends. This CDR3 contains 15 residues.

The rearrangement joins TRBV5-1 to TRBJ1-2; TRBD1 matches at 7 bases. After removal of 1 base from V and 2 bases from J, the junction contained 8 bases not matched to a gene. The germline V gene encodes CDR1 SGHRS and CDR2 YFSETQ. The CDR3 spans 16 residues. The CDR3 coding sequence is TGCGCCAGCAGCTTGCCCACCTGGACAGGCAACTATGGCTACACCTTC. Its translation: CASSLPTWTGNYGYTF. The whole variable domain, filled in from reference TRBV5-1 and TRBJ1-2, reads KAGVTQTPRYLIKTRGQQVTLSCSPISGHRSVSWYQQTPGQGLQFLFEYFSETQRNKGNFPGRFSGRQFSNSRSEMNVSTLELGDSALYLCASSLPTWTGNYGYTFGSGTRLTVV.

J is TRBJ2-3 and V is TRBV7-9, with 9 bases aligning to TRBD1. The V gene end was trimmed by 8 bases and the J gene end by 0 bases; junction bases not matched to a gene: 6. Per the germline V gene, CDR1 is SEHNR and CDR2 is FQNEAQ (reference sequence). CDR3 length: 15 amino acids. The chain's CDR3 is CASSIGTGSTDTQYF. The DNA of the CDR3 is TGTGCCAGCTCTATCGGGACAGGGAGCACAGATACGCAGTATTTT.

The chain couples TRBV18 to TRBJ2-1, with 9 bases lining up with TRBD1. This CDR3 comprises 15 residues. Unmatched junction bases numbered 7, after V lost 4 bases and J lost 6 bases. Germline V gene lookup returns CDR1 KGHSH and CDR2 LQKENI. CDR3 sequence reads: CASSRRTGDRNEQFF. In nucleotides, the CDR3 is TGTGCCAGCTCACGCCGGACAGGGGACCGCAATGAGCAGTTCTTC.

Here the CDR3 DNA reads TGTGCCAGCTCACCAAAAGAGACCCAGTACTTC. This sequence encodes CASSPKETQYF. V is TRBV18 and J is TRBJ2-5; D is unclear. Deletions cut 2 bases from V and 3 bases from J, with 1 base between. CDR1 is KGHSH and CDR2 is LQKENI in the germline V gene. This CDR3 region has 11 residues.

The table lists this clone with a few counts. This chain uses TRBV9 with TRBJ2-7, with 15 nucleotides matching TRBD2. The germline CDR1 and CDR2 sequences are SGDLS and YYNGEE. The CDR3 runs to 18 residues. V lost 4 bases and J lost 2; bases outside the gene matches: 10. The CDR3 loop reads CASSPGLAGGLVTYEQYF. DNA for the CDR3: TGTGCCAGCAGCCCAGGACTAGCGGGAGGGCTCGTGACCTACGAGCAGTACTTC.

The chain uses TRBV15 and TRBJ2-7, with D maybe TRBD2 (5 bases). Deletions cut 8 bases from V and 2 bases from J, with 13 bases between. This CDR3 contains 13 residues. CDR1 and CDR2 (germline): LNHNV, YYDKDF (reference sequence). CDR3 sequence (DNA): TGTGCCACCGCCGAGGGTGACACCTACGAGCAGTACTTC. Protein: CATAEGDTYEQYF.

The chain recombines TRBV28 with TRBJ2-5, with TRBD1 matching 10 bases. J gave up 5 bases and V 2 bases, and 8 bases lay outside the gene matches. CDR1 and CDR2 (germline): MDHEN, SYDVKM. CDR3 size: 16 residues. This CDR3 reads CASSLPGTGVGETQYF. CDR3 sequence (DNA): TGTGCCAGCAGTTTACCCGGGACAGGGGTCGGGGAGACCCAGTACTTC.

The chain employs TRBV28 and TRBJ2-5, with TRBD2 matching over 7 bases. The germline V gene encodes CDR1 MDHEN and CDR2 SYDVKM. This CDR3 spans 16 amino acids. J lost 4 bases, V lost 5 bases, and 13 bases had no gene match. In DNA, the CDR3 is TGTGCCAGCAGTCTCTGGGGAGGGAGTGGGTTAGAGACCCAGTACTTC. Translating it yields CASSLWGGSGLETQYF.

J is TRBJ2-1 and V is TRBV6-1; 7 nucleotides align to TRBD2. Germline lookup yields CDR1 MNHNS and CDR2 SASEGT. CDR3 length equals 15 residues. Trimming took 4 bases from V and 1 from J; bases not matched to a gene: 4. The chain's CDR3 is CASSVAGVSYNEQFF. CDR3 DNA sequence: TGTGCCAGCAGTGTTGCGGGGGTGTCCTACAATGAGCAGTTCTTC.

The chain has TRBV7-2 and TRBJ1-2; D remains unclear. The V gene's germline CDR1 is SGHTA and CDR2 FQGNSA. This CDR3 is built from 13 residues. The V and J ends lost 1 base and 7 bases respectively, with 10 bases between them. As DNA, the CDR3 is TGTGCCAGCAGCTTAGTACCGACTGGTGGCTACACCTTC. Translating it yields CASSLVPTGGYTF.

V usage is TRBV28 and J usage is TRBJ2-2, with 8 bases that match TRBD2. Germline loops: CDR1 MDHEN, CDR2 SYDVKM. Losses at the gene ends were 7 bases for V and 2 bases for J; bases not matched to a gene: 9. The CDR3 is 16 amino acids. CDR3 sequence (DNA): TGTGCCAGCACCTCGGGAGGGGGGGGAAACACCGGGGAGCTGTTTTTT. It translates to CASTSGGGGNTGELFF.

The J gene is TRBJ1-2, the V gene TRBV5-1; possibly TRBD1 for D (5 bases). Germline V lookup: CDR1 SGHRS, CDR2 YFSETQ. This CDR3 has 18 residues. The V gene lost 0 bases and the J gene lost 6 bases, with 24 bases spanning the gap. The chain's CDR3 is CASSLAGFGAAEDNGYTF. The DNA of the CDR3 is TGCGCCAGCAGCTTGGCAGGGTTTGGGGCTGCCGAGGACAATGGCTACACCTTC.